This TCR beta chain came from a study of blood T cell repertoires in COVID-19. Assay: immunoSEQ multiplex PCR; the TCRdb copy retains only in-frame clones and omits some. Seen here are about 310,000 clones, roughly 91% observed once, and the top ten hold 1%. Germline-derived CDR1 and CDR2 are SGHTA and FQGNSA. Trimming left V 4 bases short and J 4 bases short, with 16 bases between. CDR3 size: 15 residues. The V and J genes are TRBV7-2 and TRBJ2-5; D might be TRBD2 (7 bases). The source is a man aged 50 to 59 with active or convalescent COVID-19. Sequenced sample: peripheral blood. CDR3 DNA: TGTGCCAGCAGCTACCAACGGGGAGGGGGAGAGACCCAGTACTTC. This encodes CASSYQRGGGETQYF.